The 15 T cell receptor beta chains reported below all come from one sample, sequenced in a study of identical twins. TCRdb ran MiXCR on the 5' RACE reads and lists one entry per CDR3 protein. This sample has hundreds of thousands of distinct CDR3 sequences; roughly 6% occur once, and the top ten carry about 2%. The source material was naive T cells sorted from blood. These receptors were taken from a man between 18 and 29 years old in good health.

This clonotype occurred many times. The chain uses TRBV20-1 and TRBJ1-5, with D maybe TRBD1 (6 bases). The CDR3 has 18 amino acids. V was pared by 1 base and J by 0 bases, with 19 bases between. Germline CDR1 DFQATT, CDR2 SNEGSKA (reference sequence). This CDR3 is CSARAPGGDFVSNQPQHF. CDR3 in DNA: TGCAGTGCTAGAGCCCCCGGGGGCGATTTTGTTAGCAATCAGCCCCAGCATTTT.

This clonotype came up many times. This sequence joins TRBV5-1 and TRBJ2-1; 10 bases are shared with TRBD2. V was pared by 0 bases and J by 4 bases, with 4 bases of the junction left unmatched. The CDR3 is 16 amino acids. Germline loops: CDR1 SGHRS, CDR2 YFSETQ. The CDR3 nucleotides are TGCGCCAGCAGCTTGGCGCTAGCGGGGGCTTACAATGAGCAGTTCTTC. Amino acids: CASSLALAGAYNEQFF.

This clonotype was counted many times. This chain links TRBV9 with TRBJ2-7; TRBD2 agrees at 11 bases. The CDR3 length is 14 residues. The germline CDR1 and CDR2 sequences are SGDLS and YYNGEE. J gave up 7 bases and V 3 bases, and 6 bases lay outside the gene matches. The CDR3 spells CASSASGRPREQYF. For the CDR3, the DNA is TGTGCCAGCAGCGCTAGCGGGAGGCCAAGGGAGCAGTACTTC.

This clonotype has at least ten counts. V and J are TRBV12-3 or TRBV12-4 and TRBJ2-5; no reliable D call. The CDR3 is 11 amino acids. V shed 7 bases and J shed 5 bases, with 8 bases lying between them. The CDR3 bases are TGTGCCAGCACAGCGTCGGAGACCCAGTACTTC. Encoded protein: CASTASETQYF.

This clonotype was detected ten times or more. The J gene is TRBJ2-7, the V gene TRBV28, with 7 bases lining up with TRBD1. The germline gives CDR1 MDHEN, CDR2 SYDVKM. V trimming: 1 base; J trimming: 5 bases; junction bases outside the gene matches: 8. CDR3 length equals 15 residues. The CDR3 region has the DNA TGTGCCAGCAGTTTATCCCCTACAGGGGCCAACGAGCAGTACTTC. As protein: CASSLSPTGANEQYF.

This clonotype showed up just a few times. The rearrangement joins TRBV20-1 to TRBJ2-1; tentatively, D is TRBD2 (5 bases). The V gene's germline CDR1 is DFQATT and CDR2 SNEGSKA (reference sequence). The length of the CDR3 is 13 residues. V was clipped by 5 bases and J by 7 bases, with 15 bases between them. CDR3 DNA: TGCAGTGCTGGAGCTGGGAGTATGAATGAGCAGTTCTTC. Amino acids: CSAGAGSMNEQFF.

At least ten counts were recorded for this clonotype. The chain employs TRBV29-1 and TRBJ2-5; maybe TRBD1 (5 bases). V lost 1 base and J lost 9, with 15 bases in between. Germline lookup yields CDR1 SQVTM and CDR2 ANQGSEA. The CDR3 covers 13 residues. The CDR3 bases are TGCAGCGTTGAAGGACAGCGTGAAGGGGCCCAGTACTTC. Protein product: CSVEGQREGAQYF. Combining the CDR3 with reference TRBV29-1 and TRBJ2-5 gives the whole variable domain SAVISQKPSRDICQRGTSLTIQCQVDSQVTMMFWYRQQPGQSLTLIATANQGSEATYESGFVIDKFPISRPNLTFSTLTVSNMSPEDSSIYLCSVEGQREGAQYFGPGTRLLVL.

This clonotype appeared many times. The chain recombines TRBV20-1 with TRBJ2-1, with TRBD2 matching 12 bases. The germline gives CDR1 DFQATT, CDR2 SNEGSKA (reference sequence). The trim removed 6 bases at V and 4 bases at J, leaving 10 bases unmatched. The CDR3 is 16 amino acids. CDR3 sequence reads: CSAEASGRARYNEQFF. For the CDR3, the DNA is TGCAGTGCGGAAGCTAGCGGGAGGGCCCGGTACAATGAGCAGTTCTTC.

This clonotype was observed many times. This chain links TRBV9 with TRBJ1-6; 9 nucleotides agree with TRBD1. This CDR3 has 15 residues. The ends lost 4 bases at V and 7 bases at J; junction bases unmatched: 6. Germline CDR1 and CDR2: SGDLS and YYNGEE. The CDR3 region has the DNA TGTGCCAGCAGCACGTACAGGGGGCAGAATTCACCCCTCCACTTT. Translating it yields CASSTYRGQNSPLHF.

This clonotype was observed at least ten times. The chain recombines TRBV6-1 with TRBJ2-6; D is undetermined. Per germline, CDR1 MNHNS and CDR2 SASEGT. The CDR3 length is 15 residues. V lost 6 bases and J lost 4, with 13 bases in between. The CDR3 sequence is CASRGGKPGANVLTF. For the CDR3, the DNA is TGTGCCAGCAGAGGTGGTAAGCCCGGGGCCAACGTCCTGACTTTC.

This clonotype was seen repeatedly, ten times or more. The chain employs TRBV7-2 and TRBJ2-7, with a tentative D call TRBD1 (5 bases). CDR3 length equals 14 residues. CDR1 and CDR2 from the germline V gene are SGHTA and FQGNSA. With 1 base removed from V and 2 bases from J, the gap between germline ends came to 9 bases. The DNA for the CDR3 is TGTGCCAGCAGCTTAGGGGGCAGACCCTACGAGCAGTACTTC. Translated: CASSLGGRPYEQYF. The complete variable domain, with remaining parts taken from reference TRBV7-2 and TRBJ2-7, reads GAGVSQSPSNKVTEKGKDVELRCDPISGHTALYWYRQSLGQGLEFLIYFQGNSAPDKSGLPSDRFSAERTGGSVSTLTIQRTQQEDSAVYLCASSLGGRPYEQYFGPGTRLTVT.

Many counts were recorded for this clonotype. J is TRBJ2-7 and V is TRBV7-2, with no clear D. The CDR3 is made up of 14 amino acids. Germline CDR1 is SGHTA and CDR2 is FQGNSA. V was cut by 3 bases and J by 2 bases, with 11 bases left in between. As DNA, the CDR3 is TGTGCCAGCAGCTTCTTTAGGAACCCCTACGAGCAGTACTTC. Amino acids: CASSFFRNPYEQYF.

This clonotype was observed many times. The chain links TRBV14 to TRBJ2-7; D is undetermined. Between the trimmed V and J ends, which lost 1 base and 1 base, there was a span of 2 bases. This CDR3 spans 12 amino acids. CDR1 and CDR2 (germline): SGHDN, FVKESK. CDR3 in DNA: TGTGCCAGCAGCCAAGGGTCCTACGAGCAGTACGTC. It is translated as CASSQGSYEQYV.

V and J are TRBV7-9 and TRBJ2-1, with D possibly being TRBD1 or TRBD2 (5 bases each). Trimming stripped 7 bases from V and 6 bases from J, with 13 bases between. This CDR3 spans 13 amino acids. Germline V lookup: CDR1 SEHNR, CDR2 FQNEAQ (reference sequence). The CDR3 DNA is TGTGCCAGCACCCGAGGGGATCTCAATGAGCAGTTCTTC. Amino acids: CASTRGDLNEQFF.

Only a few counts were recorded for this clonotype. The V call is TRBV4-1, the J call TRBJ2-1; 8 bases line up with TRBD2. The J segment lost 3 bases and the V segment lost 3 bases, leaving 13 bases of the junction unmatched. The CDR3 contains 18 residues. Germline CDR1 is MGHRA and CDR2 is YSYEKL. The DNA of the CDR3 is TGCGCCAGCAGCCAGGTTGGTCCCCCCCTAGCGGGCTACAATGAGCAGTTCTTC. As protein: CASSQVGPPLAGYNEQFF.